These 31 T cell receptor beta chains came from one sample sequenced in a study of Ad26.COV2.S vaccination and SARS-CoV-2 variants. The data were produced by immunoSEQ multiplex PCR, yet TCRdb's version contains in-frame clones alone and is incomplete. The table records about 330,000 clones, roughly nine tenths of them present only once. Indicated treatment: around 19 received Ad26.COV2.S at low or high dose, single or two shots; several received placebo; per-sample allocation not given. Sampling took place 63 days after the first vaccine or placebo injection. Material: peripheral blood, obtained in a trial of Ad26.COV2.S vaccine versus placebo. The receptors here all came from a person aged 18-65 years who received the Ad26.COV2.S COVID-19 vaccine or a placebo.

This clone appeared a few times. The CDR3 reads CASSMKGQANSPLHF. DNA for the CDR3: TGTGCCAGTAGTATGAAGGGACAGGCGAATTCACCCCTCCACTTT. The genes are TRBV19 and TRBJ1-6; 8 bases agree with TRBD1. Germline CDR1 LNHDA, CDR2 SQIVND (reference sequence). The CDR3 has 15 amino acids. With V trimmed by 3 bases and J by 7 bases, 5 bases remained unmatched.

Written as DNA, the CDR3 is TGCGCCAGCAGCTTGGACCCTTGGGGGGGGAAGAAAGAGGATGGCTACACCTTC. Translated, it gives CASSLDPWGGKKEDGYTF. This chain connects TRBV5-1 to TRBJ1-2, with a weak D call TRBD1 (5 bases). Germline V gene sequence: CDR1 SGHRS, CDR2 YFSETQ. Trimming cost V 0 bases and J 6 bases, with 24 bases left between them. This CDR3 is built from 18 residues.

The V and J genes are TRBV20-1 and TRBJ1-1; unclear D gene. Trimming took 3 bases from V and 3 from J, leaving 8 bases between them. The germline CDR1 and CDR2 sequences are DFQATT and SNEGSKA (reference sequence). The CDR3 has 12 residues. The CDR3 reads CSASRSHTEAFF. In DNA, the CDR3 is TGCAGTGCTAGTCGGTCCCACACTGAAGCTTTCTTT.

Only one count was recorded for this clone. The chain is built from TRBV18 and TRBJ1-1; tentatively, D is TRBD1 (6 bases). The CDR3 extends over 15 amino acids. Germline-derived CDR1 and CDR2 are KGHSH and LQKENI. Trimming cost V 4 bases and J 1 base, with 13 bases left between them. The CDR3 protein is CASSRLDSTNTEAFF. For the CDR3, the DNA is TGTGCCAGCTCACGACTGGACAGTACGAACACTGAAGCTTTCTTT.

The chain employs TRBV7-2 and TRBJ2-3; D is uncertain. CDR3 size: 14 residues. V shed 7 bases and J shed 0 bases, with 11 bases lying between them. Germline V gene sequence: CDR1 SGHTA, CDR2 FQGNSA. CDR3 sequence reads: CASKDGHSTDTQYF. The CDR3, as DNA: TGTGCCAGCAAGGACGGGCACAGCACAGATACGCAGTATTTT.

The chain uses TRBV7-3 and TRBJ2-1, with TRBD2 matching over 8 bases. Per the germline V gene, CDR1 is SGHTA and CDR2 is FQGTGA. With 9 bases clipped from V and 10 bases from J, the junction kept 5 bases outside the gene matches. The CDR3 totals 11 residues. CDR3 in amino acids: CASRGGREQFF. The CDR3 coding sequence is TGTGCCAGTCGGGGGGGCCGAGAGCAGTTCTTC.

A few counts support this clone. The DNA of the CDR3 is TGCGCCAGCAGCCAAGTTAGGAGTCCCGGGGACACCCCACTTAATAATTCACCCCTCCACTTT. It specifies CASSQVRSPGDTPLNNSPLHF. The genes are TRBV4-1 and TRBJ1-6; D might be TRBD1 (6 bases). The CDR3 length is 21 residues. Germline CDR1 MGHRA, CDR2 YSYEKL. The V and J ends lost 1 base and 5 bases respectively, with 27 bases between them.

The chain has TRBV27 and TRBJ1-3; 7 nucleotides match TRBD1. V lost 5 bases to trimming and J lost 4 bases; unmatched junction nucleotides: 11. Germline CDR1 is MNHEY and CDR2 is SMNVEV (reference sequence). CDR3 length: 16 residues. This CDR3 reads CASSTTPGQTGNTIYF. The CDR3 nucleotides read TGTGCCAGCAGTACTACTCCGGGACAGACCGGAAACACCATATATTTT.

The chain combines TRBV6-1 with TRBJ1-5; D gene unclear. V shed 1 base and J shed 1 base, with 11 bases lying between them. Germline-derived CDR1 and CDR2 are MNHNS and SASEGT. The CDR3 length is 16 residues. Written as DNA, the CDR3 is TGTGCCAGCAGTGAAGTAACCGGAACGAGCAATCAGCCCCAGCATTTT. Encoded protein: CASSEVTGTSNQPQHF.

CDR3 residues: CASSRGTLGDYGYTF. CDR3 nucleotides: TGTGCCAGCTCACGTGGCACTCTAGGGGACTATGGCTACACCTTC. V and J are TRBV18 and TRBJ1-2; the D gene is possibly TRBD1 (5 bases). Germline loops: CDR1 KGHSH, CDR2 LQKENI. There are 15 residues in the CDR3. The germline V and J ends were trimmed by 4 bases and 3 bases, with 15 bases remaining between them.

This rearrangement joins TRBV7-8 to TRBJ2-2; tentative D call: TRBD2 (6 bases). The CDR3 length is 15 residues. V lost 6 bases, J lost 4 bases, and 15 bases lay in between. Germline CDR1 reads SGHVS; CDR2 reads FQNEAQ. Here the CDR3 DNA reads TGTGCCAGCAGTATAATAATCGGGGGCACCGGGGAGCTGTTTTTT. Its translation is CASSIIIGGTGELFF.

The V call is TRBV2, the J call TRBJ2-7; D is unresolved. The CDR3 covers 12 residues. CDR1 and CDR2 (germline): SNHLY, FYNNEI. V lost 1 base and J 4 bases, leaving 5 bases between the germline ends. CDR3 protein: CASSEVRYEQYF. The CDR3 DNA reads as TGTGCCAGCAGTGAAGTGCGGTACGAGCAGTACTTC. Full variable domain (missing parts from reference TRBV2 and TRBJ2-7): EPEVTQTPSHQVTQMGQEVILRCVPISNHLYFYWYRQILGQKVEFLVSFYNNEISEKSEIFDDQFSVERPDGSNFTLKIRSTKLEDSAMYFCASSEVRYEQYFGPGTRLTVT.

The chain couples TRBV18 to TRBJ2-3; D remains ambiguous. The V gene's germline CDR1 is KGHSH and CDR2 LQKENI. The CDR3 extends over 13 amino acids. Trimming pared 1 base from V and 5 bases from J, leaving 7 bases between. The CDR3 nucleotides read TGTGCCAGCTCACCACGGAACCAAGATACGCAGTATTTT. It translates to CASSPRNQDTQYF.

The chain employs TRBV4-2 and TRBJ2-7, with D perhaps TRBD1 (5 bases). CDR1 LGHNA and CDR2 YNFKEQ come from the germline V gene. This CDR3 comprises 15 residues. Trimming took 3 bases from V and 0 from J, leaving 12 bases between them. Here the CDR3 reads CASSHGQGPSYEQYF. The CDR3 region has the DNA TGTGCCAGCAGCCATGGGCAGGGTCCCTCCTACGAGCAGTACTTC.

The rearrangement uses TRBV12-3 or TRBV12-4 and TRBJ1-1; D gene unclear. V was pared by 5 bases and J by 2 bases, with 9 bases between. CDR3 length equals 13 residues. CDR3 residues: CASSRVGNTEAFF. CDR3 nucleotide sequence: TGTGCCAGCAGTCGGGTGGGTAACACTGAAGCTTTCTTT.

The CDR3 bases are TGTGCCACTACAAGCCCACAGGGCAGGTATGGCTACACCTTC. This codes for CATTSPQGRYGYTF. The rearrangement joins TRBV19 to TRBJ1-2; possibly TRBD1 for D (6 bases). The V and J ends lost 10 bases and 5 bases respectively, with 20 bases between them. The germline V gene encodes CDR1 LNHDA and CDR2 SQIVND (reference sequence). The CDR3 runs to 14 residues.

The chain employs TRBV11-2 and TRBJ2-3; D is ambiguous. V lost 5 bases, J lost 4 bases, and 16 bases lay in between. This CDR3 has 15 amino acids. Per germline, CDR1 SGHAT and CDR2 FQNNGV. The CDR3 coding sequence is TGTGCCAGCAGCGATCCTCAAACCGGCGCAGATACGCAGTATTTT. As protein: CASSDPQTGADTQYF.

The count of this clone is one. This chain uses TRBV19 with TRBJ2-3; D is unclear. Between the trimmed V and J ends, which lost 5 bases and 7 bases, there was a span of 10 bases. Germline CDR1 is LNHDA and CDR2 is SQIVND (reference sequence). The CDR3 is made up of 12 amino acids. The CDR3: CASSSALNTQYF. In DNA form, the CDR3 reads TGTGCCAGTAGTTCCGCTTTAAATACGCAGTATTTT.

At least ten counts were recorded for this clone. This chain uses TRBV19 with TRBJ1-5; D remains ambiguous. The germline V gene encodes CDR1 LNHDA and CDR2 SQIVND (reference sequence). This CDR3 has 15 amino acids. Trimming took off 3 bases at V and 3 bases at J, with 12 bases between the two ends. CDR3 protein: CASSMSLAPNQPQHF. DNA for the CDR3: TGTGCCAGTAGTATGTCTCTGGCGCCCAATCAGCCCCAGCATTTT.

The CDR3 loop is CASTDEYQETQYF. The DNA for the CDR3 is TGTGCCAGCACTGATGAGTACCAAGAGACCCAGTACTTC. This sequence joins TRBV12-3 or TRBV12-4 and TRBJ2-5, with unresolved D. Trimming removed 7 bases at V and 0 bases at J, with 9 bases between. The CDR3 is made up of 13 amino acids.

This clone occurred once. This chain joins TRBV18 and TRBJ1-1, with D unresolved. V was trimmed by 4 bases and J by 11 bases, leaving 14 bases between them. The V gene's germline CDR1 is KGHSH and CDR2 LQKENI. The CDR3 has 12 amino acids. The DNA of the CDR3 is TGTGCCAGCTCACTCTCAGAGCCCGAGGCTTTCTTT. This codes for CASSLSEPEAFF.

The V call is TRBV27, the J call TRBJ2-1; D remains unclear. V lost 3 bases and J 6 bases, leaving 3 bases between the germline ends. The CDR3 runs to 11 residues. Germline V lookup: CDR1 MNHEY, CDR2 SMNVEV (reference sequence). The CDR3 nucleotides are TGTGCCAGCAGTTTGCTCAATGAGCAGTTCTTC. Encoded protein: CASSLLNEQFF.

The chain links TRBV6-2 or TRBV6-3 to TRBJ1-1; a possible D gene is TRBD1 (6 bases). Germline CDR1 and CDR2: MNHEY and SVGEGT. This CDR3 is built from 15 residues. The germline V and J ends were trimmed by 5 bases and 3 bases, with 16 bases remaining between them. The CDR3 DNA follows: TGTGCCAGCAGTACACCCTCGGGGGCTCACACTGAAGCTTTCTTT. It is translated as CASSTPSGAHTEAFF.

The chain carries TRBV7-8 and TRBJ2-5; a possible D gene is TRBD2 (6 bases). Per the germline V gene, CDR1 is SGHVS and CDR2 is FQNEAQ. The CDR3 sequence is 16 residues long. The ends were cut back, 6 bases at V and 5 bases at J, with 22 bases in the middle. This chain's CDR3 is CASSSDGSGLTETQYF. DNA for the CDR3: TGTGCCAGCAGTTCAGATGGAAGTGGACTAACGGAGACCCAGTACTTC.

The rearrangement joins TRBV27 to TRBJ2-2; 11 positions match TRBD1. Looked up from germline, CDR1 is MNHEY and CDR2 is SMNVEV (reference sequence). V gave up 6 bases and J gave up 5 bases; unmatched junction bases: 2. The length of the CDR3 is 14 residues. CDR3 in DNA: TGTGCCAGCAGAGGACAGGGGGCAACCGGGGAGCTGTTTTTT. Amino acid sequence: CASRGQGATGELFF.

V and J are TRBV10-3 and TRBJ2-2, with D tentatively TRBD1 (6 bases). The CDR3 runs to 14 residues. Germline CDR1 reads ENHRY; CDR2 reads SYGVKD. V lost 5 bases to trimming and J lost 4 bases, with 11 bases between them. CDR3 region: CAISSLQGTGELFF. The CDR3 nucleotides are TGTGCCATCAGTTCGCTACAGGGCACCGGGGAGCTGTTTTTT.

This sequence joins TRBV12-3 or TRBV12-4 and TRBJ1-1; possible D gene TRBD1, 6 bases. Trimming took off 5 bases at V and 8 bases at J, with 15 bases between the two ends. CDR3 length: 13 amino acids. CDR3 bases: TGTGCCAGCAGTGAGGGGGGGCGCGGGGAAGCTTTCTTT. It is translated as CASSEGGRGEAFF.

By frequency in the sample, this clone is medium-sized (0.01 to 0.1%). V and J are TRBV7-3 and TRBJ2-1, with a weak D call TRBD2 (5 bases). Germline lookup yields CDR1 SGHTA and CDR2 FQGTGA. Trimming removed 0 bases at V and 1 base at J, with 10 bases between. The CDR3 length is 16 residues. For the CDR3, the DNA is TGTGCCAGCAGCTTAACGGTCGGGGATTCCTACAATGAGCAGTTCTTC. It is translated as CASSLTVGDSYNEQFF.

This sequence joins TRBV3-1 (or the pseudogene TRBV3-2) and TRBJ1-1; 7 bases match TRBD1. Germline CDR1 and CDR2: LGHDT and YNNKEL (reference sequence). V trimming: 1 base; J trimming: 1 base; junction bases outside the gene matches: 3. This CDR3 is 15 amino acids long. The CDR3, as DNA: TGTGCCAGCAGCCAAGGATGGACAGGGAACACTGAAGCTTTCTTT. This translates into CASSQGWTGNTEAFF.

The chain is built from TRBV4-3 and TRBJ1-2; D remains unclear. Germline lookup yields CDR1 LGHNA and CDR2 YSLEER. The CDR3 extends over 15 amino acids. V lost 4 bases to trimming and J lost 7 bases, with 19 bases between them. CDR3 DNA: TGCGCCAGCAGCCCGGGATACGGCCGCGTAGGTGGCTACACCTTC. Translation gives CASSPGYGRVGGYTF.

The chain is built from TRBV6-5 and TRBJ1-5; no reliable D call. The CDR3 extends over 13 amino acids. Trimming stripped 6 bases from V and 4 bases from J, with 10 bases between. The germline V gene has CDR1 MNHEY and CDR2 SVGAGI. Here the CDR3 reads CASSRQVNQPQHF. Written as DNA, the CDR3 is TGTGCCAGCAGCCGTCAAGTAAATCAGCCCCAGCATTTT.